The entry below describes one TCR beta chain. What it binds is unknown. Use of 60 Vbeta and 13 Jbeta primers characterized the PCR. Clones were read by immunoSEQ multiplex PCR, and TCRdb kept only the in-frame ones, dropping some. The sample has fewer than 200,000 clones, 70% to 90% seen once. The CDR3 is 13 amino acids. Germline V gene lookup returns CDR1 MNHEY and CDR2 SMNVEV (reference sequence). Trimming stripped 7 bases from V and 6 bases from J, with 15 bases between. These data come from a study of cytomegalovirus exposure and HLA in healthy donors. Whole-study results and caveats: Later analysis identified a missense DCLRE1C variant that was linked to TCR beta V- and J-gene trimming. Several V segments, TRBV6-2 and TRBV6-3 among them, could not be told apart and were dropped. More than 150 TCR beta chains were listed as cytomegalovirus-associated.

Donors showed nominal health when sampled, although they likely had unrecorded immune exposures. Material: PBMCs. The chain uses TRBV27 and TRBJ1-2; TRBD1 is a possible D gene (6 bases). The receptor's source is a woman between 25 and 40 years old in good health and CMV-seronegative. CDR3 sequence reads: CASTQGQRDGYTF. Written as DNA, the CDR3 is TGTGCCAGCACCCAGGGGCAGAGGGATGGCTACACCTTC.